One and the same sample provided the 28 T cell receptor beta chains below, sequenced in a study of CXCR3-negative and CXCR3-positive naive CD8 T cells (dated by TCRdb to between 2017 and 2020). Sequencing was carried out with a NextSeq 550. The Human TCR Profiling Kit (MiLaboratory) was used to prepare UMI-labeled 5' RACE TRB cDNA libraries. Each entry corresponds to one CDR3 protein sequence from reads that TCRdb reprocessed, and DNA is not given. The sample table records some 130,000 distinct CDR3 sequences. Approximately 0.46% of the sample is held by the ten biggest clonotypes. Sequencing was carried out using naive CXCR3- CD8+ T cells from blood. The sample's cell subset or site, from its label and the paper: CD45RO-CCR7+CD27+CD95- naive CD8+ T cells lacking CXCR3 (TNR3-). The receptors were gathered from a human donor in good health. Some clones in this sample may be carry-over from other donors' samples.

This chain uses TRBV20-1 with TRBJ2-7; the TRBD2 assignment by TCRdb is unverifiable without DNA. Per the germline V gene, CDR1 is DFQATT and CDR2 is SNEGSKA (reference sequence). The CDR3 totals 13 residues. The CDR3 is CSARVPTRNEQYF.

The CDR3 sequence is CSVEDGLGVGTQYF. This chain links TRBV29-1 with TRBJ2-5; TCRdb returns TRBD1, unconfirmable since there is no DNA. Per the germline V gene, CDR1 is SQVTM and CDR2 is ANQGSEA. This CDR3 is built from 14 residues.

The V and J genes are TRBV4-1 and TRBJ1-2; TCRdb's D call, TRBD1, is unchecked because there is no DNA. The CDR3 has 16 amino acids. Germline V gene lookup returns CDR1 MGHRA and CDR2 YSYEKL. The CDR3 is CASSQASGRGVDGYTF.

This chain's CDR3 is CASSSGQRYGYTF. The chain employs TRBV7-9 and TRBJ1-2; TCRdb calls TRBD1, which cannot be checked without DNA. This CDR3 is 13 amino acids long. Germline CDR1 and CDR2: SEHNR and FQNEAQ (reference sequence).

This sequence joins TRBV4-2 and TRBJ2-3. Per the germline V gene, CDR1 is LGHNA and CDR2 is YNFKEQ. CDR3 length: 15 amino acids. The chain's CDR3 is CASSQGWQFTDTQYF.

The rearrangement uses TRBV7-8 and TRBJ2-5; TCRdb calls TRBD2, which cannot be checked without DNA. Germline V gives CDR1 SGHVS, CDR2 FQNEAQ. The CDR3 is made up of 14 amino acids. The CDR3: CASSPWTSQETQYF.

The CDR3 spells CASSPRVRPYEQYF. This chain uses TRBV6-6 with TRBJ2-7; TCRdb's D call, TRBD1, is unchecked because there is no DNA. The V gene's germline CDR1 is MNHNY and CDR2 SVGAGI (reference sequence). There are 14 residues in the CDR3.

The CDR3 region is CATSDLNRGGAGELFF. The chain is built from TRBV24-1 and TRBJ2-2; TCRdb picks TRBD1, but there is no DNA to check that call. The CDR3 loop spans 16 amino acids. Germline CDR1 reads KGHDR; CDR2 reads SFDVKD.

This chain uses TRBV5-5 with TRBJ1-6; TCRdb lists TRBD1, though no DNA is available to test this call. The CDR3 consists of 15 residues. Germline V lookup: CDR1 SGHKS, CDR2 YYEKEE (reference sequence). The CDR3 loop reads CASSEPTGMNSPLHF.

This chain uses TRBV29-1 with TRBJ2-3; TCRdb indicates TRBD1, and absent DNA this call remains unverified. The germline gives CDR1 SQVTM, CDR2 ANQGSEA. The CDR3 has 14 amino acids. The CDR3 spells CSVPGTGSTDTQYF.

The rearrangement links TRBV20-1 to TRBJ1-5. The CDR3 sequence is 15 residues long. Germline CDR1 and CDR2: DFQATT and SNEGSKA (reference sequence). The CDR3 reads CSARDMNGYNQPQHF.

The rearrangement links TRBV29-1 to TRBJ1-4; without DNA, the TCRdb call of TRBD1 cannot be checked. CDR3 size: 14 residues. CDR1 is SQVTM, CDR2 ANQGSEA, per germline. CDR3 amino acids: CSVPSSQASEKLFF.

The rearrangement uses TRBV6-5 and TRBJ1-1. Germline V gives CDR1 MNHEY, CDR2 SVGAGI. The CDR3 is 13 residues long. This CDR3 is CASSRVKNTEAFF.

This CDR3 reads CASSYRQENTEAFF. V usage is TRBV6-5 and J usage is TRBJ1-1; lacking DNA, the TRBD1 call made by TCRdb goes unchecked. Germline assignment: CDR1 MNHEY and CDR2 SVGAGI. The CDR3 spans 14 residues.

The rearrangement links TRBV4-1 to TRBJ2-3; TCRdb returns TRBD2, unconfirmable since there is no DNA. The CDR3 consists of 14 residues. Looked up from germline, CDR1 is MGHRA and CDR2 is YSYEKL. The CDR3 spells CASRSSSDTDTQYF.

V is TRBV29-1 and J is TRBJ2-3; lacking DNA, the TRBD1 call made by TCRdb goes unchecked. The germline gives CDR1 SQVTM, CDR2 ANQGSEA. The CDR3 has 15 residues. The CDR3 loop reads CSVTPLGDPTDTQYF.

The rearrangement uses TRBV7-9 and TRBJ2-2. This CDR3 spans 12 amino acids. Germline CDR1 is SEHNR and CDR2 is FQNEAQ (reference sequence). CDR3: CASSLNTGELFF.

The rearrangement links TRBV4-3 to TRBJ2-2. Germline V gene data show CDR1 as LGHNA and CDR2 as YSLEER. There are 16 residues in the CDR3. The CDR3 loop reads CASSPGWAGNTGELFF.

V usage is TRBV7-8 and J usage is TRBJ2-7; TCRdb calls TRBD1, which cannot be checked without DNA. The CDR3 has 14 residues. The germline V gene has CDR1 SGHVS and CDR2 FQNEAQ. CDR3 sequence: CASTLSGSSYEQYF. Combining the CDR3 with reference TRBV7-8 and TRBJ2-7 gives the whole variable domain GAGVSQSPRYKVAKRGQDVALRCDPISGHVSLFWYQQALGQGPEFLTYFQNEAQLDKSGLPSDRFFAERPEGSVSTLKIQRTQQEDSAVYLCASTLSGSSYEQYFGPGTRLTVT.

The CDR3 reads CASSDPALPEPYEQYF. The chain couples TRBV7-9 to TRBJ2-7; TCRdb's D call of TRBD2 is untestable without DNA. The germline V gene has CDR1 SEHNR and CDR2 FQNEAQ (reference sequence). The CDR3 consists of 16 residues.

This chain connects TRBV29-1 to TRBJ1-1. Germline CDR1 and CDR2: SQVTM and ANQGSEA. CDR3 length: 12 residues. CDR3 protein: CSVLGMNTEAFF.

This rearrangement joins TRBV12-3 or TRBV12-4 to TRBJ2-1; as DNA is missing, the TRBD1 call by TCRdb cannot be tested. The CDR3 length is 17 residues. CDR3 in amino acids: CASSPSLTGFAYNEQFF.

V is TRBV29-1 and J is TRBJ1-1. The germline CDR1 and CDR2 sequences are SQVTM and ANQGSEA. The CDR3 extends over 12 amino acids. The CDR3 protein is CSVEAGTTEAFF. The variable domain in full, with the rest retrieved from reference TRBV29-1 and TRBJ1-1, is SAVISQKPSRDICQRGTSLTIQCQVDSQVTMMFWYRQQPGQSLTLIATANQGSEATYESGFVIDKFPISRPNLTFSTLTVSNMSPEDSSIYLCSVEAGTTEAFFGQGTRLTVV.

CDR3 sequence reads: CASSYSQSSNQPQHF. V usage is TRBV6-5 and J usage is TRBJ1-5. Germline V lookup: CDR1 MNHEY, CDR2 SVGAGI. The CDR3 contains 15 residues.

CDR3 region: CSVEQGRSSYNEQFF. This rearrangement joins TRBV29-1 to TRBJ2-1; TCRdb indicates TRBD1, and absent DNA this call remains unverified. The CDR3 runs to 15 residues. The germline CDR1 and CDR2 sequences are SQVTM and ANQGSEA.

This sequence joins TRBV4-2 and TRBJ2-7. The CDR3 extends over 15 amino acids. Per the germline V gene, CDR1 is LGHNA and CDR2 is YNFKEQ. The CDR3 reads CASSQEDRPTYEQYF.

The chain carries TRBV29-1 and TRBJ2-3. Germline-derived CDR1 and CDR2 are SQVTM and ANQGSEA. The CDR3 has 15 amino acids. The CDR3 loop reads CSVESRSVGTDTQYF.

This chain links TRBV6-5 with TRBJ1-5; TCRdb's D call, TRBD1, is unchecked because there is no DNA. Germline CDR1 is MNHEY and CDR2 is SVGAGI. The CDR3 has 18 amino acids. The CDR3 loop reads CASSPGTGLPYSNQPQHF.